This TCR beta chain came from a study of beta chain features in type 1 diabetes. Regarding the study as a whole: It was possible that PCR favored shorter templates, equally so in patients and controls. The study found fewer insertions and more deletions at VDJ junctions in type 1 diabetes patients.

Only a few counts were recorded for this clone. What it recognizes is unknown. Expressed TCRB transcripts got sequenced, as all isolated RNA was reverse transcribed. Method: immunoSEQ multiplex PCR; TCRdb's copy keeps in-frame clones and lacks some. Altogether about 150,000 clones are present, about 7.3% being singletons, with the ten largest covering 0.55% to 0.65%. This CDR3 is 12 amino acids long. Germline values: CDR1 MDHEN, CDR2 SYDVKM. V shed 5 bases and J shed 3 bases, with 8 bases lying between them. This chain joins TRBV28 and TRBJ2-7; D not certain. Specimen: central memory CD4+ T cells from blood. The sequence was obtained from a young man in good health. CDR3 DNA: TGTGCCAGCAGTGAGACTCTCTACGAGCAGTACTTC. Translated: CASSETLYEQYF.